The TCR beta chain under discussion was sequenced for a study of control samples from healthy donors and cancer patients. Produced via immunoSEQ multiplex PCR; TCRdb's table is partial and in-frame only. There are 130,000 to 150,000 clones in the sample; more than 85% occur only once, and roughly 8.7% lies in the top ten. Germline CDR1 MNHEY, CDR2 SVGEGT. The V gene lost 4 bases and the J gene lost 4 bases, with 16 bases spanning the gap. The CDR3 has 16 amino acids. The clonotype comes from a woman aged 25 to 39 in good health. Sequences were obtained from blood. The chain links TRBV6-2 or TRBV6-3 to TRBJ1-4; D uncertain. The CDR3 bases are TGTGCCAGCAGTTGCCCTCATGGACGGAATAATGAAAAACTGTTTTTT. It codes for CASSCPHGRNNEKLFF.